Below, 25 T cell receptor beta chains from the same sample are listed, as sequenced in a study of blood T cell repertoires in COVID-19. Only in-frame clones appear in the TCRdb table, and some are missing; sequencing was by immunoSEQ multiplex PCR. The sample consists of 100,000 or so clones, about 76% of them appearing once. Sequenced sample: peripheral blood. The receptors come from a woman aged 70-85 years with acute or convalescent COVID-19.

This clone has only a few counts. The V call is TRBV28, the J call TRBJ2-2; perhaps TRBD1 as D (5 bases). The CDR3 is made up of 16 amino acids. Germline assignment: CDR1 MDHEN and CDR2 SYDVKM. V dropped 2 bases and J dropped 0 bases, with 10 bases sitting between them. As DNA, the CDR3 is TGTGCCAGCAGTTTAGCAGGGCCGGCGAACACCGGGGAGCTGTTTTTT. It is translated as CASSLAGPANTGELFF.

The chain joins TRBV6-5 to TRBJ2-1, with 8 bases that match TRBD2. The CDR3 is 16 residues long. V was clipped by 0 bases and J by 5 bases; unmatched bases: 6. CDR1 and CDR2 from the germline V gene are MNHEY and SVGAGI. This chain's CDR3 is CASSYSPGLGNNEQFF. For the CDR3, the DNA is TGTGCCAGCAGTTACTCCCCGGGACTAGGGAACAATGAGCAGTTCTTC.

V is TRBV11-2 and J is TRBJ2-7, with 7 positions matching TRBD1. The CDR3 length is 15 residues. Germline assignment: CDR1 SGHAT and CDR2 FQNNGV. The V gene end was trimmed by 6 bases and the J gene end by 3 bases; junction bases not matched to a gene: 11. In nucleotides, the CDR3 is TGTGCCAGCAGGCAACCGGGACAGATGGGCTACGAGCAGTACTTC. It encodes CASRQPGQMGYEQYF.

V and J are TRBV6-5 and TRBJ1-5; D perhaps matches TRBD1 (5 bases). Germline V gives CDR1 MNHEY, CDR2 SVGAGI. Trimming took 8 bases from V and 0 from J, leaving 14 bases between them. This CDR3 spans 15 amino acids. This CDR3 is CASRETVYSNQPQHF. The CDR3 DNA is TGTGCCAGCCGAGAGACAGTGTATAGCAATCAGCCCCAGCATTTT.

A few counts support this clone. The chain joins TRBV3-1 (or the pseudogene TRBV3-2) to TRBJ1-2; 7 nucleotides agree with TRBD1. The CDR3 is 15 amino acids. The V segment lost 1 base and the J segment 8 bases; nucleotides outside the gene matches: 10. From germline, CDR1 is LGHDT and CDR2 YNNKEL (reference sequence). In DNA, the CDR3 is TGTGCCAGCAGCCAAGGGGGGACGACAGGGTTGGGCTACACCTTC. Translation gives CASSQGGTTGLGYTF.

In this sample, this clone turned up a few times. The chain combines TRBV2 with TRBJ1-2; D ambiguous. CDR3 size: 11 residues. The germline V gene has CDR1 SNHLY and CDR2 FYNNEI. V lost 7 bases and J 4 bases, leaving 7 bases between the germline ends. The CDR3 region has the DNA TGTGCCAGCAACCAGATCTATGGCTACACCTTC. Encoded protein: CASNQIYGYTF.

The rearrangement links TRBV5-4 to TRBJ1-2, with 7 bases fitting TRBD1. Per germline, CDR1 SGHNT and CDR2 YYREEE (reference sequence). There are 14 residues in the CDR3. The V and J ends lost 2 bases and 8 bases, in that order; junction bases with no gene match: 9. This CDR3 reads CASSLIGGTSGYTF. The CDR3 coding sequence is TGTGCCAGCAGCTTAATAGGGGGCACCTCGGGCTACACCTTC.

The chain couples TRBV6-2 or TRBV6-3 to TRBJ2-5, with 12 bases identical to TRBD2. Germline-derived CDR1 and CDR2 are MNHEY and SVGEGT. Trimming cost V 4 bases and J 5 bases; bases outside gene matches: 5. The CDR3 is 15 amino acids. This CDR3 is CASSSSGGAGETQYF. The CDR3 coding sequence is TGTGCCAGCAGTTCTAGCGGGGGGGCTGGGGAGACCCAGTACTTC.

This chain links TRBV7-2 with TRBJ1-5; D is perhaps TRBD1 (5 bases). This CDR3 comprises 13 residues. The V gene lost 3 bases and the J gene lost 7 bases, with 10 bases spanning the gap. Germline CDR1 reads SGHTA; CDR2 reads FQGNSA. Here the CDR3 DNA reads TGTGCCAGCAGCTTTCAGGGAGGCCAGCCCCAGCATTTT. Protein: CASSFQGGQPQHF. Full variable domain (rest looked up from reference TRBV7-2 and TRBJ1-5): GAGVSQSPSNKVTEKGKDVELRCDPISGHTALYWYRQSLGQGLEFLIYFQGNSAPDKSGLPSDRFSAERTGGSVSTLTIQRTQQEDSAVYLCASSFQGGQPQHFGDGTRLSIL.

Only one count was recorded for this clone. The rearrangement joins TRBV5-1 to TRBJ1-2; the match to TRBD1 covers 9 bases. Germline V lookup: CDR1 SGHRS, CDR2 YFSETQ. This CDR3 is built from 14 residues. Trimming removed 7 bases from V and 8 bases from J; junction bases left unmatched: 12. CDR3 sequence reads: CASSPGQGGWGYTF. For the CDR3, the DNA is TGCGCCAGCTCACCGGGACAGGGCGGTTGGGGCTACACCTTC.

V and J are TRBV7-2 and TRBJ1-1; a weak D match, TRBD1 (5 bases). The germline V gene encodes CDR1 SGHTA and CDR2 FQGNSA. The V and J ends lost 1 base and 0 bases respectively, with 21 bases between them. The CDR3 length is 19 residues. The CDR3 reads CASSLGGGHGRSMNTEAFF. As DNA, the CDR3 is TGTGCCAGCAGCTTAGGAGGCGGACACGGGCGATCTATGAACACTGAAGCTTTCTTT. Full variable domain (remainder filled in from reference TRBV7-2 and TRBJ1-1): GAGVSQSPSNKVTEKGKDVELRCDPISGHTALYWYRQSLGQGLEFLIYFQGNSAPDKSGLPSDRFSAERTGGSVSTLTIQRTQQEDSAVYLCASSLGGGHGRSMNTEAFFGQGTRLTVV.

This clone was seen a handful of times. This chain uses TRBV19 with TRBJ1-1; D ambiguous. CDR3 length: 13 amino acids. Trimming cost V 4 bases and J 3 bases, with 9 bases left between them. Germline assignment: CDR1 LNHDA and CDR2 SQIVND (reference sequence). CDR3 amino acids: CASSNYGDTEAFF. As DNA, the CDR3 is TGTGCCAGTAGTAACTACGGAGACACTGAAGCTTTCTTT.

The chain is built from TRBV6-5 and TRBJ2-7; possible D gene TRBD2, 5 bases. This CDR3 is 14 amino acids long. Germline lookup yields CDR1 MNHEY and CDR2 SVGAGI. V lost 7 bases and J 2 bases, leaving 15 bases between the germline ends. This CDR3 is CASTIGLGPYEQYF. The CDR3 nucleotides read TGTGCCAGCACTATTGGACTCGGACCCTACGAGCAGTACTTC.

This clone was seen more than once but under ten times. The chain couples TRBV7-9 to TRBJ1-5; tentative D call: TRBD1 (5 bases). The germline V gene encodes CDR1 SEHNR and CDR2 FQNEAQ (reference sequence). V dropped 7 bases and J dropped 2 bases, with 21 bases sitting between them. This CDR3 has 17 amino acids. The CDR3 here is CASIRRRVREGNQPQHF. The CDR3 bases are TGTGCCAGCATTCGTCGTAGGGTCAGGGAGGGCAATCAGCCCCAGCATTTT.

CDR3 residues: CASSPVRQGHHGYTF. Here the CDR3 DNA reads TGTGCCAGCAGCCCCGTCCGACAGGGGCACCATGGCTACACCTTC. This sequence joins TRBV7-2 and TRBJ1-2; 8 positions match TRBD1. V lost 5 bases and J lost 6; bases outside the gene matches: 11. CDR1 and CDR2 from the germline V gene are SGHTA and FQGNSA. CDR3 size: 15 residues.

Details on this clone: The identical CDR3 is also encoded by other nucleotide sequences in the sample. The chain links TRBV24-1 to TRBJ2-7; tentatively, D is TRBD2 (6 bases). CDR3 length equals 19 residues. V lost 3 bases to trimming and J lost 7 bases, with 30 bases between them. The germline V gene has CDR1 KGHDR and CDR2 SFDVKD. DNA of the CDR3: TGTGCCACCAGTGATCTCCCCTGGGGGGACGTAGAAAACCTTGGGGAGCAGTACTTC. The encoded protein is CATSDLPWGDVENLGEQYF.

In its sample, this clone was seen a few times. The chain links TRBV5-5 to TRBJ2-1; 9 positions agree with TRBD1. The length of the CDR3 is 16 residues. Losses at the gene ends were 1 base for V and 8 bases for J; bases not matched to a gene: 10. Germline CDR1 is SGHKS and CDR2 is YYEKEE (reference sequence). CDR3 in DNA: TGTGCCAGCAGCTTGTTTATCGGGAACAGGGGGCATGAGCAGTTCTTC. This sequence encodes CASSLFIGNRGHEQFF.

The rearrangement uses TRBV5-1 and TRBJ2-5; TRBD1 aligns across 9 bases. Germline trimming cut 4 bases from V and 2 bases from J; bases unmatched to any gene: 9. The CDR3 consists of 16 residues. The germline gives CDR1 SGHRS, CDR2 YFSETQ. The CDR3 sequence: CASSPFGQGFQETQYF. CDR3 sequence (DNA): TGCGCCAGCAGCCCCTTCGGACAGGGGTTTCAAGAGACCCAGTACTTC.

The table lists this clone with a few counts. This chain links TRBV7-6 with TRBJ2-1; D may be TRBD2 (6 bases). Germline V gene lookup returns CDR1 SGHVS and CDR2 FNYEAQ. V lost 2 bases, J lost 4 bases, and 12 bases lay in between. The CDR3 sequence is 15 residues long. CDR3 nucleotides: TGTGCCAGCAGCTTAACCTTTCTAGCGTACAATGAGCAGTTCTTC. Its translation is CASSLTFLAYNEQFF.

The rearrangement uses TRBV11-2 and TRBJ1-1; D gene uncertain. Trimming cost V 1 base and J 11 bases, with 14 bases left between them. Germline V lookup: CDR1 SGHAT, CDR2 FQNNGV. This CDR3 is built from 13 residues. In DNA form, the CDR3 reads TGTGCCAGCAGCTTAGGGGCGGGCCGGGGTGCTTTCTTT. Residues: CASSLGAGRGAFF.

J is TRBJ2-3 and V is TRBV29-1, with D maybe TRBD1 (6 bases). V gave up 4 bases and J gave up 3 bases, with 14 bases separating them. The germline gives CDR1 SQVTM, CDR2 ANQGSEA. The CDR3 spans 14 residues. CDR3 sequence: CSVGGPSVTDTQYF. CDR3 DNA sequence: TGCAGCGTTGGGGGGCCTAGTGTAACAGATACGCAGTATTTT.

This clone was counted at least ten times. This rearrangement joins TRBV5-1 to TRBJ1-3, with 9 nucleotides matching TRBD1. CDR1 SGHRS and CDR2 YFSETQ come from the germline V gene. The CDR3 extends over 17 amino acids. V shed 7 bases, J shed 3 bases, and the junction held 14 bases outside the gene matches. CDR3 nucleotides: TGCGCCAGCCGATCTTTTCCGGGACAGGGTGGTGGAAACACCATATATTTT. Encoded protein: CASRSFPGQGGGNTIYF.

CDR3 region: CASSYSGEGGQPQHF. Written as DNA, the CDR3 is TGTGCCAGCAGTTACTCGGGGGAAGGGGGTCAGCCCCAGCATTTT. The rearrangement joins TRBV6-2 or TRBV6-3 to TRBJ1-5; possible D gene TRBD1, 6 bases. CDR1 is MNHEY and CDR2 is SVGEGT in the germline V gene. V shed 0 bases and J shed 6 bases, with 12 bases lying between them. The CDR3 covers 15 residues.

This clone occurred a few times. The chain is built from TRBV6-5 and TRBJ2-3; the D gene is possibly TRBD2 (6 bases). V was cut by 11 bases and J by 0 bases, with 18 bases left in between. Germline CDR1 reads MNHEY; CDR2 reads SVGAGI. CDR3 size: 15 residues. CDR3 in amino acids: CAGGRGGASTDTQYF. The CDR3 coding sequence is TGTGCCGGGGGGAGAGGCGGGGCTAGCACAGATACGCAGTATTTT.

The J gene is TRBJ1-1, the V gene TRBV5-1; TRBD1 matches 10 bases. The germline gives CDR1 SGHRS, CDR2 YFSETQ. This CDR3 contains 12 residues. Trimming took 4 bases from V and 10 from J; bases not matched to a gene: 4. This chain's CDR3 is CASSPGQGRAFF. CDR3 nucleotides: TGCGCCAGCAGCCCGGGACAGGGGAGAGCTTTCTTT.